The clone carrying this TCR beta chain was found a few times. Together with a sample-barcoded 5' primer, a J-beta primer mix was included in a second PCR lasting about 7 to 11 cycles. MiXCR, applied by TCRdb to the 5' RACE reads, yields one record per CDR3 protein. The sample lists about 1.8 million distinct CDR3 sequences, 49% occurring once. The CDR3 has 12 amino acids. The germline gives CDR1 DFQATT, CDR2 SNEGSKA (reference sequence). Trimming cost V 4 bases and J 2 bases, with 8 bases left between them. The entry originates in a study of blood T cells in healthy people across ages. V gene TRBV20-1 combines with J gene TRBJ2-5, with D maybe TRBD1 (5 bases). The clonotype was recovered from a woman in her forties in good health. Sequencing input: blood. This chain's CDR3 is CSAMRQQETQYF. The DNA for the CDR3 is TGCAGTGCTATGAGACAGCAAGAGACCCAGTACTTC.